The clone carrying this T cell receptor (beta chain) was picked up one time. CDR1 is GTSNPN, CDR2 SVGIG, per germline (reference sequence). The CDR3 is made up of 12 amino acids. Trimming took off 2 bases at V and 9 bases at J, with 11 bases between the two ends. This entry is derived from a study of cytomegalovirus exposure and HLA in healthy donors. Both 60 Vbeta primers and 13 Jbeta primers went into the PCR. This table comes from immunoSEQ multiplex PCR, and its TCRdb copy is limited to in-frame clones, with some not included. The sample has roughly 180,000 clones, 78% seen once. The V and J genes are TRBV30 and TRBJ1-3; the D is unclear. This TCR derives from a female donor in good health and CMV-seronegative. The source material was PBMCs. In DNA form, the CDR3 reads TGTGCCTGGAGTCCAACAAGGAGCACCATATATTTT. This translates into CAWSPTRSTIYF.